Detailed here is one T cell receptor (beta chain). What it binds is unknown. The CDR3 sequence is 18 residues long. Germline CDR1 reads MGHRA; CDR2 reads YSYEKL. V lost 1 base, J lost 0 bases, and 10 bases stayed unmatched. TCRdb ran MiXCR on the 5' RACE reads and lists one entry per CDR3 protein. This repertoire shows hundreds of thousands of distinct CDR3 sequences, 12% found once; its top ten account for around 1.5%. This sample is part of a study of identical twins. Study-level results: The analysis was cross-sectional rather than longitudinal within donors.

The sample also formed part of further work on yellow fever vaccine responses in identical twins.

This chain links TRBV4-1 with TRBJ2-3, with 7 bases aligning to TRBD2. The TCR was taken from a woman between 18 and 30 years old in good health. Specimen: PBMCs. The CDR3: CASSQGMVAGVSTDTQYF. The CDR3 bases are TGCGCCAGCAGCCAAGGGATGGTGGCGGGGGTTAGCACAGATACGCAGTATTTT.